Reported below is one T cell receptor beta chain. In the authors' methods: Reference gene primer amplification yielded estimated nucleated cell counts. The table came from immunoSEQ multiplex PCR; TCRdb's copy has only in-frame clones and leaves some out. V, J and clone size are those of that table, while D and trimming were read from the DNA. The data contain 130,000 to 150,000 clones, roughly 89% of them seen just once; the ten biggest clones take up around 1.6%. The data belong to a study of blood T cell repertoires in COVID-19. Germline V CDR1 and CDR2: SQVTM, ANQGSEA. The CDR3 runs to 15 residues. V shed 3 bases, J shed 5 bases, and the junction held 8 bases outside the gene matches.

V gene TRBV29-1 combines with J gene TRBJ2-1, with 9 bases matching TRBD1. Specimen: peripheral blood. The sequence came from a human donor in a cohort sampled during active COVID-19. DNA of the CDR3: TGCAGCGTTGAGGTAACAGGGGGCCTACACAATGAGCAGTTCTTC. Its translation is CSVEVTGGLHNEQFF.